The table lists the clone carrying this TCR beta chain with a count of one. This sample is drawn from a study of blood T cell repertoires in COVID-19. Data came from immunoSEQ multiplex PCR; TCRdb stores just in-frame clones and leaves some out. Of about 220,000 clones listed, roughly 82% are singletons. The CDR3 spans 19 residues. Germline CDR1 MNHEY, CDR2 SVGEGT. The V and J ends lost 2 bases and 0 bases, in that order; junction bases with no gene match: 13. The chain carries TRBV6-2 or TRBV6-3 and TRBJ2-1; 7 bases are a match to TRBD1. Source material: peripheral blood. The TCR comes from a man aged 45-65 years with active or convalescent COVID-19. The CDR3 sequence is CASSYPGQDRPFSYNEQFF. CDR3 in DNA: TGTGCCAGCAGTTACCCCGGCCAGGACAGGCCTTTCTCCTACAATGAGCAGTTCTTC.